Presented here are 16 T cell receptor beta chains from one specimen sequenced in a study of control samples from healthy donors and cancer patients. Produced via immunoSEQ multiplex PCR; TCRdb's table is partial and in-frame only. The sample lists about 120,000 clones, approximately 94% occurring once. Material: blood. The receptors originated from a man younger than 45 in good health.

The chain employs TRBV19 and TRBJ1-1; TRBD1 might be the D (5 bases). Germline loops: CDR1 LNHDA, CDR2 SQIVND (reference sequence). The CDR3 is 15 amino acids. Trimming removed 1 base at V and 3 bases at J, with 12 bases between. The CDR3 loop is CASSIAAGRDTEAFF. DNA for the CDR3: TGTGCCAGTAGTATAGCCGCAGGGAGGGACACTGAAGCTTTCTTT.

The CDR3 DNA follows: TGTGCCAGCAGCCAAATTCCGATGGGGTTCGAGCAGTACTTC. Amino acids: CASSQIPMGFEQYF. The chain recombines TRBV3-1 (or the pseudogene TRBV3-2) with TRBJ2-7, with D hard to call. V lost 2 bases to trimming and J lost 6 bases, with 14 bases between them. Germline assignment: CDR1 LGHDT and CDR2 YNNKEL (reference sequence). There are 14 residues in the CDR3.

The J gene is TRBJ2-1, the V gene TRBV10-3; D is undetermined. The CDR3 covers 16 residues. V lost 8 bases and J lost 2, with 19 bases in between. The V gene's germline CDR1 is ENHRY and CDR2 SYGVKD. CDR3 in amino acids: CAILAPTINPYNEQFF. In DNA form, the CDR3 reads TGTGCCATCTTAGCCCCCACAATAAACCCCTACAATGAGCAGTTCTTC.

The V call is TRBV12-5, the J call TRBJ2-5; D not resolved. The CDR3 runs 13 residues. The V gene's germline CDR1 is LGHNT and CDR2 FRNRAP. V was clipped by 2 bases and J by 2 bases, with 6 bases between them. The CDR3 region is CASGLWPQETQYF. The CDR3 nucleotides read TGTGCTAGTGGTTTGTGGCCGCAAGAGACCCAGTACTTC. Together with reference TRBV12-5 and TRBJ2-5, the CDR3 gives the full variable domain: DARVTQTPRHKVTEMGQEVTMRCQPILGHNTVFWYRQTMMQGLELLAYFRNRAPLDDSGMPKDRFSAEMPDATLATLKIQPSEPRDSAVYFCASGLWPQETQYFGPGTRLLVL.

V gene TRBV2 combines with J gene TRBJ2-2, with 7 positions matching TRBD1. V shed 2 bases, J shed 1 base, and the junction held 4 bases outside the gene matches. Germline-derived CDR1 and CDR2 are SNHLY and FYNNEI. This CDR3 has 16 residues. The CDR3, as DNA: TGTGCCAGCAGTGAATGGGCAGGGGGGAACACCGGGGAGCTGTTTTTT. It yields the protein CASSEWAGGNTGELFF. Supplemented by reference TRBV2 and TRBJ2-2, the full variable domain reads EPEVTQTPSHQVTQMGQEVILRCVPISNHLYFYWYRQILGQKVEFLVSFYNNEISEKSEIFDDQFSVERPDGSNFTLKIRSTKLEDSAMYFCASSEWAGGNTGELFFGEGSRLTVL.

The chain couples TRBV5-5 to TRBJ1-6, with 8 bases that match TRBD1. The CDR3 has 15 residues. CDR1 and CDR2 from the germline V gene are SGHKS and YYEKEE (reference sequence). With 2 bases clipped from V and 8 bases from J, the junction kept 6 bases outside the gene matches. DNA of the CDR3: TGTGCCAGCAGCTTCGAGGACAGGGTTCATTCACCCCTCCACTTT. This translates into CASSFEDRVHSPLHF.

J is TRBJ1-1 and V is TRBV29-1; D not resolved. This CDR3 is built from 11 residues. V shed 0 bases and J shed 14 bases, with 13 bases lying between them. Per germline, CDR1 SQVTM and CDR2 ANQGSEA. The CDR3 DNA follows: TGCAGCGTTGAAGAACCAGCCCGAGGCTTCTTT. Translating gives CSVEEPARGFF.

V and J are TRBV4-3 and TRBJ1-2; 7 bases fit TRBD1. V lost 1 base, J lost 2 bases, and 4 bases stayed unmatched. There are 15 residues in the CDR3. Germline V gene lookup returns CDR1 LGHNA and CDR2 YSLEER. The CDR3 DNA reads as TGCGCCAGCAGCCAAGTCCGGGACAGAAACTATGGCTACACCTTC. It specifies CASSQVRDRNYGYTF.

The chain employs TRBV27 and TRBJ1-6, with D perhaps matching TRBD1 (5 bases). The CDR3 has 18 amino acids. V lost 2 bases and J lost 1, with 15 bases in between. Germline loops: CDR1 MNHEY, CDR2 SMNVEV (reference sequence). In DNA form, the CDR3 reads TGTGCCAGCAGTTTACTACTCGAGGGACTTTCCTATAATTCACCCCTCCACTTT. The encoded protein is CASSLLLEGLSYNSPLHF.

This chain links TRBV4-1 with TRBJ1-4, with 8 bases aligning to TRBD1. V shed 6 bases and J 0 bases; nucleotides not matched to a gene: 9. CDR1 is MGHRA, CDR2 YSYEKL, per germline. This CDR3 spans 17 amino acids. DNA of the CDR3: TGCGCCAGCAGAGCGACAGGGGCCGGTGCAACTAATGAAAAACTGTTTTTT. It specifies CASRATGAGATNEKLFF.

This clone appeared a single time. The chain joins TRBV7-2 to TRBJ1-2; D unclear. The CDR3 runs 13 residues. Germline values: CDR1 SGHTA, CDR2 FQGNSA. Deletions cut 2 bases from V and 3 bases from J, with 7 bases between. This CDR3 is CASSLSRDYGYTF. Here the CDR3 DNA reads TGTGCCAGCAGCTTAAGTAGGGACTATGGCTACACCTTC.

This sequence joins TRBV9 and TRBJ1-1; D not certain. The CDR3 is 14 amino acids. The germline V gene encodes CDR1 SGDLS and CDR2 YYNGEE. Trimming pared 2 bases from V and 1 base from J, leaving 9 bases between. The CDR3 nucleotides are TGTGCCAGCAGCGTCTCGTGGCAGAACACTGAAGCTTTCTTT. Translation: CASSVSWQNTEAFF.

The CDR3 spells CASSPDRNQETQYF. CDR3 coding DNA: TGTGCCAGCAGCCCCGACAGAAACCAAGAGACCCAGTACTTC. This chain joins TRBV5-8 and TRBJ2-5, with D possibly matching TRBD1 (5 bases). This CDR3 is 14 amino acids long. Germline CDR1 and CDR2: SGHTS and YDEGEE. The V gene lost 4 bases and the J gene lost 0 bases, with 10 bases spanning the gap.

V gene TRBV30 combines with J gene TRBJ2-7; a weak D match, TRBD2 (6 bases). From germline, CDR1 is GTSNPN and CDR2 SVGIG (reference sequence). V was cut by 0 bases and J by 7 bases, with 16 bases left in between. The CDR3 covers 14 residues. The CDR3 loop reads CAWSVSAVRGEQYF. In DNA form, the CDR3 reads TGTGCCTGGAGTGTATCGGCGGTCCGGGGGGAGCAGTACTTC.

The CDR3 bases are TGTGCCAGTAGTGGGGGGCTAGCGGGGTCTGGGGCCAACGTCCTGACTTTC. Protein: CASSGGLAGSGANVLTF. This chain links TRBV19 with TRBJ2-6; TRBD2 matches at 9 bases. The V gene's germline CDR1 is LNHDA and CDR2 SQIVND (reference sequence). The CDR3 has 17 amino acids. V was pared by 5 bases and J by 1 base, with 6 bases of the junction left unmatched.

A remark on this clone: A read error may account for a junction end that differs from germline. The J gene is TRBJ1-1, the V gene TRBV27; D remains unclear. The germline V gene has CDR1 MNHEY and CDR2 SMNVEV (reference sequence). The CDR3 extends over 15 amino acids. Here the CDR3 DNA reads TGTGCCAGCACTGGGTCTCTTGGAGGAAACACTGAAACTTTCTTT. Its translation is CASTGSLGGNTETFF.